The rows below give T cell receptor beta chains drawn from one sample of a study of regulatory dendritic cells for organ transplantation. The data were produced by immunoSEQ multiplex PCR, yet TCRdb's version contains in-frame clones alone and is incomplete. The sample yields some 35,000 clones, 75% to 95% seen once. The sample was naive CD8+ T cells from blood. These receptors all stem from a human donor in good health. The CDR3 runs from the conserved cysteine through the conserved F or W. D genes are given only for firm matches. A clone size is listed for some rows: how often the clone was seen (once, few, many), or a class if it is expanded.

TRBJ2-3	TRBV27	.	.	TGTGCCAGCAGTTTATTATACCCGGCGGGGGCTAGCGTGAGCACAGATACGCAGTATTTT	CASSLLYPAGASVSTDTQYF
TRBJ1-3	TRBV30	.	.	TGTGCCTGGAGTGACTCTGGAAACACCATATATTTT	CAWSDSGNTIYF
TRBJ1-4	TRBV18	.	.	TGTGCCAGCTCACCAGCAGGGTTTGGGGAAAAACTGTTTTTT	CASSPAGFGEKLFF
TRBJ2-7	TRBV6-5	.	once	TGTGCCAGCAGTTACCTCCGGGGGACCGAGCAGTACTTC	CASSYLRGTEQYF
TRBJ2-1	TRBV27	TRBD1	.	TGTGCCAGCAGTCCCAGGGACAGTGGAGATGAGCAGTTCTTC	CASSPRDSGDEQFF
TRBJ1-1	TRBV19	.	.	TGTGCCAGTAGTGTAGGACCCCCCGGCACTGAAGCTTTCTTT	CASSVGPPGTEAFF
TRBJ1-4	TRBV15	.	.	TGTGCCACCAGCAGAGATCGGGGGACCGCAACTAATGAAAAACTGTTTTTT	CATSRDRGTATNEKLFF
TRBJ2-2	TRBV29-1	.	.	TGCAGCGTTGTTGAGGGGCTCGGGACCGGGGAGCTGTTTTTT	CSVVEGLGTGELFF
TRBJ2-3	TRBV7-9	.	.	TGTGCCAGCAGCTTTACCGGGATGGAGGAAGATACGCAGTATTTT	CASSFTGMEEDTQYF
TRBJ2-7	TRBV27	TRBD1	.	TGTGCCAGCAGTCCGAGGACAGGGGGGTTAGGGTACGAGCAGTACTTC	CASSPRTGGLGYEQYF
TRBJ2-1	TRBV4-3	.	.	TGCGCCAGCAGCCACCGGGGTAGGATGGGCGAGCAGTTCTTC	CASSHRGRMGEQFF
TRBJ2-1	TRBV4-3	TRBD2	.	TGCGCCAGCAGCCAAGAGGTGGCGGGGGGGCCCTACAATGAGCAGTTCTTC	CASSQEVAGGPYNEQFF
TRBJ2-1	TRBV7-3	.	once	TGTGCCAGCAGCCCAGACGGGTCCGGGCAGTTCTTC	CASSPDGSGQFF
TRBJ1-2	TRBV6-5	.	.	TGTGCCAGCAGTTACTCCCCAGGGAATCATAAAGGCTACACCTTC	CASSYSPGNHKGYTF